This record looks at one T cell receptor (beta chain) sequence and its context. The repertoire was sequenced with immunoSEQ multiplex PCR; TCRdb's copy has only in-frame clones and lacks some. The profile shows more than 11,000 clones, about 68% of them singletons. The V end was cut by 1 base, the J end by 6 bases, with 16 bases between. Germline V lookup: CDR1 MGHRA, CDR2 YSYEKL. The CDR3 spans 16 residues. The source of the sample is a study of somatic mutations in cytotoxic T cells in rheumatoid arthritis. Study in general: After diagnosis, patient blood (30 ml EDTA) was drawn right away, before any treatment was given. Sorted by flow to nearly 100% purity were some V beta antibody-stained T-cell populations, including V beta1+ cells sequenced for TCRB.

The chain carries TRBV4-1 and TRBJ1-5; D is perhaps TRBD1 (6 bases). The receptor was isolated from an adult with rheumatoid arthritis. What was sequenced was CD8+ T cells sorted from blood. DNA of the CDR3: TGCGCCAGCAGCCAAGCAATTTGGGGGGCCGGTCAGCCCCAGCATTTT. Translated, it gives CASSQAIWGAGQPQHF.